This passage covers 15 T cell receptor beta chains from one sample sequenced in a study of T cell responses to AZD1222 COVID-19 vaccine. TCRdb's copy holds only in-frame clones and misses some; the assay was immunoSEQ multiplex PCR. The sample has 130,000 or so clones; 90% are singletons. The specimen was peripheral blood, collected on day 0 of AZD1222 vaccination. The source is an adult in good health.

The CDR3 reads CASSLPKGGNYGYTF. CDR3 nucleotides: TGTGCCAGCAGCCTACCTAAGGGGGGTAACTATGGCTACACCTTC. The J gene is TRBJ1-2, the V gene TRBV28; D possibly corresponds to TRBD1 (6 bases). Germline loops: CDR1 MDHEN, CDR2 SYDVKM. The CDR3 extends over 15 amino acids. With 6 bases removed from V and 1 base from J, the gap between germline ends came to 15 bases.

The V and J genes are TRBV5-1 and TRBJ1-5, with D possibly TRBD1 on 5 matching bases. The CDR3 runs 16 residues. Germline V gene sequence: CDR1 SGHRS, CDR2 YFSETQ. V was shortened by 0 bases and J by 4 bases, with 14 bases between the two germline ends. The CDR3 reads CASSLVGGEGNQPQHF. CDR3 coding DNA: TGCGCCAGCAGCTTGGTTGGGGGTGAGGGGAATCAGCCCCAGCATTTT.

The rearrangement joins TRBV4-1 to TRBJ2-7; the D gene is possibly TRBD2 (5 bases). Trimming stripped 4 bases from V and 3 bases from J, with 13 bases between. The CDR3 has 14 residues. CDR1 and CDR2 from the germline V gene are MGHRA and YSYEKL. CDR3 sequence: CASSLGGRNYEQYF. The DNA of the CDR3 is TGCGCCAGCAGCCTAGGAGGACGGAACTACGAGCAGTACTTC.

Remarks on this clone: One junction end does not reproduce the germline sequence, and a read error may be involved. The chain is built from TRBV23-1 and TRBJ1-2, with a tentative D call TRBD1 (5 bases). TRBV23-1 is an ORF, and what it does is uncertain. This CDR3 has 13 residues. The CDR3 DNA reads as TGCGCCAGCAGTCAATCTGGGGCAGGCTCCTTCTTCTTC. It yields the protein CASSQSGAGSFFF.

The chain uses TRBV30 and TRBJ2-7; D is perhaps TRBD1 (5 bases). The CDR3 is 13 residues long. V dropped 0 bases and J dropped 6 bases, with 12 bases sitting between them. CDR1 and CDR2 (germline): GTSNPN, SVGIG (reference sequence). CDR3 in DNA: TGTGCCTGGAGTGTAGGTGGGGCCTCCGAGCAGTACTTC. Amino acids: CAWSVGGASEQYF.

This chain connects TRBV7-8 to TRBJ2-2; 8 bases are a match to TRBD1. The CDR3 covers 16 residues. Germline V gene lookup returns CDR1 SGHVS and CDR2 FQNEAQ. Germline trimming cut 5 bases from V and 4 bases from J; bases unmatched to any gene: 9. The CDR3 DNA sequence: TGTGCCAGCAGCCCAGGACAGGGAAGAGGCACCGGGGAGCTGTTTTTT. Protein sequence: CASSPGQGRGTGELFF.

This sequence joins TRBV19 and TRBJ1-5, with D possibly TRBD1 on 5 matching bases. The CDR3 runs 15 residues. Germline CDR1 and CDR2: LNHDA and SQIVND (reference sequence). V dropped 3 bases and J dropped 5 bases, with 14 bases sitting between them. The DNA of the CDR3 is TGTGCCAGTAGTATGGGGGTTTTACGGGATCAGCCCCAGCATTTT. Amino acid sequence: CASSMGVLRDQPQHF.

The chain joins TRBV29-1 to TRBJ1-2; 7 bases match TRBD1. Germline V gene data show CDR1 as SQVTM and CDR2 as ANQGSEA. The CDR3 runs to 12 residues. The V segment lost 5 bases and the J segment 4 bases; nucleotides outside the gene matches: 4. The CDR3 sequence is CSVLRQGYGYTF. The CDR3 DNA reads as TGCAGCGTTTTAAGACAGGGCTATGGCTACACCTTC. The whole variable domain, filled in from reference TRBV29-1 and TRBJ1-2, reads SAVISQKPSRDICQRGTSLTIQCQVDSQVTMMFWYRQQPGQSLTLIATANQGSEATYESGFVIDKFPISRPNLTFSTLTVSNMSPEDSSIYLCSVLRQGYGYTFGSGTRLTVV.

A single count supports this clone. The CDR3 DNA follows: TGTGCCAGCAGCCAGGGGGCCTATGAGCAGTTCTTC. It translates to CASSQGAYEQFF. The genes are TRBV13 and TRBJ2-1, with TRBD1 matching over 8 bases. CDR3 length: 12 amino acids. Losses at the gene ends were 5 bases for V and 8 bases for J; bases not matched to a gene: 2. In germline, CDR1 is PRHDT, CDR2 FYEKMQ (reference sequence).

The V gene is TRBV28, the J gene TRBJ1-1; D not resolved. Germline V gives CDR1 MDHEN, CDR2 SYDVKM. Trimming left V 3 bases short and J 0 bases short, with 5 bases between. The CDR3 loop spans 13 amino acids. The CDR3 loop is CASSFRVNTEAFF. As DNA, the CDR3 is TGTGCCAGCAGTTTCCGAGTGAACACTGAAGCTTTCTTT.

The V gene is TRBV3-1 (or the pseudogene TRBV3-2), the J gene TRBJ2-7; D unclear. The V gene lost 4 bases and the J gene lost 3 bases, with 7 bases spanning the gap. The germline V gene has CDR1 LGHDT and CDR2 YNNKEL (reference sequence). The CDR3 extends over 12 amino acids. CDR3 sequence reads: CASSLGIYEQYF. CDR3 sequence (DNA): TGTGCCAGCAGCCTTGGGATCTACGAGCAGTACTTC.

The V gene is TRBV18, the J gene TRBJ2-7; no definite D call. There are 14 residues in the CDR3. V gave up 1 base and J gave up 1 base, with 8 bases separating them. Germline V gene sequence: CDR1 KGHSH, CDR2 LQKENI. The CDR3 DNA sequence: TGTGCCAGCTCACCACGTGTACATTCCTACGAGCAGTACTTC. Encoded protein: CASSPRVHSYEQYF.

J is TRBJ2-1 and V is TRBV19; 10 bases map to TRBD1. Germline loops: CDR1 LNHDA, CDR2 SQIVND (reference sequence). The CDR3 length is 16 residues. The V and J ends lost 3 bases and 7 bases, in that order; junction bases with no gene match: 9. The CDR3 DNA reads TGTGCCAGTAGTATTCGACAGGGGGCGATTGTTAATGAGCAGTTCTTC. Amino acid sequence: CASSIRQGAIVNEQFF. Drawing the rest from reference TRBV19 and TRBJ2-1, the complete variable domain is DGGITQSPKYLFRKEGQNVTLSCEQNLNHDAMYWYRQDPGQGLRLIYYSQIVNDFQKGDIAEGYSVSREKKESFPLTVTSAQKNPTAFYLCASSIRQGAIVNEQFFGPGTRLTVL.

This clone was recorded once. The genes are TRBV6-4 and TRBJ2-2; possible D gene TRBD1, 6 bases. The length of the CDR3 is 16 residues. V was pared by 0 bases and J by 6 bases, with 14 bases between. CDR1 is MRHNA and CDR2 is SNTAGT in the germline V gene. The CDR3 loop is CASSDSKSSGAGELFF. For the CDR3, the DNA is TGTGCCAGCAGTGACTCGAAGTCTTCAGGGGCCGGGGAGCTGTTTTTT.

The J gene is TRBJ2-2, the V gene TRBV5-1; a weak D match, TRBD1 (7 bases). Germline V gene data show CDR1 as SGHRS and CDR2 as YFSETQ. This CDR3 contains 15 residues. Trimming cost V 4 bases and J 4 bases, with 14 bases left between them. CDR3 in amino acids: CASSRETGSTGELFF. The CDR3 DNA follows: TGCGCCAGCAGCCGGGAGACAGGGAGCACCGGGGAGCTGTTTTTT.